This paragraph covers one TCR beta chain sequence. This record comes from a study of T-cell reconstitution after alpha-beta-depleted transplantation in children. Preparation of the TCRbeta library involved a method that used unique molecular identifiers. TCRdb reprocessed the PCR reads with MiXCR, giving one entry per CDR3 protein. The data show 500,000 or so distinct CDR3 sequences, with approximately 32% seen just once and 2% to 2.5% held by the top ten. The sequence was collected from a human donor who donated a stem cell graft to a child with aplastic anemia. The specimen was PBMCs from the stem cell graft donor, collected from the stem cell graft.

CDR3 in DNA: TGTGCCAGCTCACCCATGGACAGGGACGGCACTGAAGCTTTCTTT. Translated: CASSPMDRDGTEAFF. The chain uses TRBV18 and TRBJ1-1; 8 bases agree with TRBD1. The CDR3 extends over 15 amino acids. The V and J ends lost 3 bases and 4 bases, in that order; junction bases with no gene match: 7. Germline loops: CDR1 KGHSH, CDR2 LQKENI.